The clone carrying this T cell receptor beta chain was observed many times. The antigen remains undetermined. The record originates from a study of T cell responses to AZD1222 COVID-19 vaccine. Study findings and constraints: Clonal diversity may have been underestimated, and the donors were mostly white British, with more females than males. There were repertoire samples only from the period after the peak T cell response.

The ends were cut back, 6 bases at V and 2 bases at J, with 8 bases in the middle. The V gene's germline CDR1 is MDHEN and CDR2 SYDVKM. The CDR3 consists of 12 residues. Method: immunoSEQ multiplex PCR; TCRdb's copy keeps in-frame clones and lacks some. Of about 130,000 clones listed, roughly 91% are singletons. The clonotype comes from an adult who received the AZD1222 COVID-19 vaccine. The genes are TRBV28 and TRBJ2-7; D is unresolved. This sample comprised peripheral blood, obtained 28 days after the second AZD1222 dose. CDR3 DNA sequence: TGTGCCAGCAGCCCAGGAACCTACGAGCAGTACTTC. Protein: CASSPGTYEQYF.